The subject of this entry is one TCR beta chain. Its antigen is unknown. These data originate in a study of neurological immune-mediated disorders. Unsorted libraries were derived from 2 million PBMCs stored at -80 C. In TCRdb, the 5' RACE reads were re-called with MiXCR into one record per CDR3 protein. The table lists over 35,000 distinct CDR3 sequences, around 4.5% of them singletons. Study observations and caveats: Phylogenetic grouping assigned the repertoires of 18 of 34 multiple sclerosis patients to a single related-CDR3 cluster, representing a possible signature. No link was found between any clinical or MRI feature and the multiple sclerosis repertoire cluster.

The J segment lost 6 bases and the V segment lost 5 bases, leaving 7 bases of the junction unmatched. Germline values: CDR1 SEHNR, CDR2 FQNEAQ (reference sequence). This CDR3 has 15 amino acids. The sequenced sample consisted of PBMCs. The gene calls are TRBV7-9 and TRBJ2-3; the match to TRBD1 covers 11 bases. This receptor was taken from a woman aged 60-75 years with multiple sclerosis. CDR3 sequence: CASSTRTGGADTQYF. CDR3 nucleotide sequence: TGTGCCAGCAGCACCCGGACAGGGGGCGCGGATACGCAGTATTTT.